A single sample is the source of the 29 T cell receptor beta chains below, sequenced in a study of blood T cell repertoires in COVID-19. Using immunoSEQ multiplex PCR, the repertoire was profiled, and TCRdb retains in-frame clones only, with some absent. The sample shows roughly 72,000 clones, about 81% of them seen only once. Sequenced material: peripheral blood. These receptors all come from a woman over 75 with acute or convalescent COVID-19.

This chain connects TRBV6-6 to TRBJ2-5; TRBD2 matches 14 bases. The J segment lost 5 bases and the V segment lost 8 bases, leaving 7 bases of the junction unmatched. This CDR3 is 15 amino acids long. The germline V gene encodes CDR1 MNHNY and CDR2 SVGAGI (reference sequence). The CDR3 DNA follows: TGTGCCAGCTCCCCTGGACTAGCGGGAGGCGAGACCCAGTACTTC. Translation gives CASSPGLAGGETQYF.

This clone occurred a few times. The V call is TRBV10-3, the J call TRBJ2-2; 7 bases match TRBD1. This CDR3 is built from 13 residues. J gave up 7 bases and V 9 bases, and 8 bases lay outside the gene matches. CDR1 is ENHRY, CDR2 SYGVKD, per germline. For the CDR3, the DNA is TGTGCCATAGGGACAGACTCGGTCGGGGAGCTGTTTTTT. It yields the protein CAIGTDSVGELFF.

The chain recombines TRBV7-9 with TRBJ1-1; D may be TRBD1 (6 bases). Germline loops: CDR1 SEHNR, CDR2 FQNEAQ (reference sequence). This CDR3 has 16 residues. The V end lost 4 bases, the J end lost 1 base, and 16 bases lay between the germline ends. In nucleotides, the CDR3 is TGTGCCAGCAGCTCGCCCCTCCGGACAGAGAACACTGAAGCTTTCTTT. It translates to CASSSPLRTENTEAFF.

V gene TRBV7-9 combines with J gene TRBJ2-7; D is perhaps TRBD2 (6 bases). CDR3 size: 15 residues. Trimming took 6 bases from V and 1 from J, leaving 16 bases between them. Germline assignment: CDR1 SEHNR and CDR2 FQNEAQ (reference sequence). The CDR3 DNA reads as TGTGCCAGCAGAGCCCCCGGGGGAAGTTCCTACGAGCAGTACTTC. It specifies CASRAPGGSSYEQYF.

J is TRBJ2-7 and V is TRBV10-3, with a tentative D call TRBD1 (6 bases). V was clipped by 8 bases and J by 9 bases, with 14 bases between them. CDR1 is ENHRY and CDR2 is SYGVKD in the germline V gene. The CDR3 loop spans 11 amino acids. The CDR3 coding sequence is TGTGCCATCGGACAGTCCTATTGGCAGTACTTC. Its protein product is CAIGQSYWQYF.

V usage is TRBV7-9 and J usage is TRBJ2-7; maybe TRBD2 (6 bases). The germline CDR1 and CDR2 sequences are SEHNR and FQNEAQ (reference sequence). The germline V and J ends were trimmed by 2 bases and 2 bases, with 22 bases remaining between them. The CDR3 is 18 residues long. The CDR3 reads CASSLLEMWREAPYEQYF. The CDR3 DNA reads TGTGCCAGCAGCTTATTGGAGATGTGGCGGGAAGCCCCCTACGAGCAGTACTTC.

The chain combines TRBV19 with TRBJ2-1; TRBD2 matches at 13 bases. The CDR3 covers 17 residues. CDR1 and CDR2 (germline): LNHDA, SQIVND (reference sequence). V was pared by 3 bases and J by 3 bases, with 5 bases of the junction left unmatched. CDR3 in DNA: TGTGCCAGTAGTATGGGACTAGCGGGGTTTCGCTACAATGAGCAGTTCTTC. This codes for CASSMGLAGFRYNEQFF.

This chain links TRBV10-3 with TRBJ1-2, with D unclear. Between the trimmed V and J ends, which lost 8 bases and 2 bases, there was a span of 6 bases. From germline, CDR1 is ENHRY and CDR2 SYGVKD. The CDR3 is 11 amino acids. This CDR3 reads CAIHSNYGYTF. The CDR3 coding sequence is TGTGCCATCCACAGCAACTATGGCTACACCTTC.

This chain uses TRBV5-4 with TRBJ2-3; D is uncertain. Per the germline V gene, CDR1 is SGHNT and CDR2 is YYREEE (reference sequence). The V gene lost 4 bases and the J gene lost 0 bases, with 15 bases spanning the gap. The CDR3 has 16 residues. CDR3 nucleotides: TGTGCCAGCAGCCCGCCCCGTGGCAGTAGCACAGATACGCAGTATTTT. It specifies CASSPPRGSSTDTQYF.

This sequence joins TRBV11-2 and TRBJ1-6; a weak D match, TRBD1 (6 bases). This CDR3 spans 16 amino acids. V was trimmed by 5 bases and J by 8 bases, leaving 19 bases between them. The germline V gene encodes CDR1 SGHAT and CDR2 FQNNGV. As DNA, the CDR3 is TGTGCCAGCAGCCCCACTCGGACAGCCCCGGATTCACCCCTCCACTTT. This translates into CASSPTRTAPDSPLHF.

The chain has TRBV12-5 and TRBJ2-2, with D unclear. V lost 0 bases and J lost 5, with 7 bases in between. The CDR3 totals 14 residues. The germline CDR1 and CDR2 sequences are LGHNT and FRNRAP. The CDR3 DNA is TGTGCTAGTGGTTTGGTTGCCGGGACCGGGGAGCTGTTTTTT. It is translated as CASGLVAGTGELFF.

This chain links TRBV11-3 with TRBJ2-1; 7 bases fit TRBD2. Germline lookup yields CDR1 SGHNT and CDR2 YENEEA. V was clipped by 0 bases and J by 10 bases; unmatched bases: 9. The CDR3 totals 15 residues. The chain's CDR3 is CASSLEVGGPGEQFF. CDR3 nucleotides: TGTGCCAGCAGCTTAGAGGTGGGAGGGCCAGGAGAGCAGTTCTTC.

This chain connects TRBV7-3 to TRBJ2-7, with a possible D match to TRBD1 (5 bases). Trimming left V 0 bases short and J 7 bases short, with 10 bases between. Looked up from germline, CDR1 is SGHTA and CDR2 is FQGTGA. This CDR3 spans 13 amino acids. The CDR3, as DNA: TGTGCCAGCAGCTTAACAGGGGCAGGGGAGCAGTACTTC. It codes for CASSLTGAGEQYF.

The chain uses TRBV2 and TRBJ1-3; D might be TRBD1 (6 bases). Per the germline V gene, CDR1 is SNHLY and CDR2 is FYNNEI. The V and J ends lost 1 base and 0 bases respectively, with 10 bases between them. The CDR3 is 16 residues long. CDR3 bases: TGTGCCAGCAGTGAAGGACAGGCCTACTCTGGAAACACCATATATTTT. Protein product: CASSEGQAYSGNTIYF. The full variable domain, with the rest looked up from reference TRBV2 and TRBJ1-3, is EPEVTQTPSHQVTQMGQEVILRCVPISNHLYFYWYRQILGQKVEFLVSFYNNEISEKSEIFDDQFSVERPDGSNFTLKIRSTKLEDSAMYFCASSEGQAYSGNTIYFGEGSWLTVV.

This chain links TRBV7-2 with TRBJ1-1; the match to TRBD1 covers 11 bases. The germline gives CDR1 SGHTA, CDR2 FQGNSA. J gave up 4 bases and V 5 bases, and 3 bases lay outside the gene matches. The CDR3 totals 14 residues. DNA for the CDR3: TGTGCCAGCAGCCGGACAGGGGGCGCCACTGAAGCTTTCTTT. Translated, it gives CASSRTGGATEAFF.

The CDR3 nucleotides are TGCGCCAGCAGTGCGGGACAGCCGAACACTGAAGCTTTCTTT. Translating gives CASSAGQPNTEAFF. The V gene is TRBV5-1, the J gene TRBJ1-1, with 7 bases fitting TRBD1. This CDR3 has 14 residues. Trimming cost V 5 bases and J 1 base; bases outside gene matches: 5. The germline gives CDR1 SGHRS, CDR2 YFSETQ.

This sequence joins TRBV18 and TRBJ2-7; 7 bases map to TRBD1. V gave up 3 bases and J gave up 4 bases; unmatched junction bases: 3. Per the germline V gene, CDR1 is KGHSH and CDR2 is LQKENI. This CDR3 contains 13 residues. The DNA of the CDR3 is TGTGCCAGCTCACCGGGACAGCCTTACGAGCAGTACTTC. It codes for CASSPGQPYEQYF. The complete variable domain, with remaining parts taken from reference TRBV18 and TRBJ2-7, reads NAGVMQNPRHLVRRRGQEARLRCSPMKGHSHVYWYRQLPEEGLKFMVYLQKENIIDESGMPKERFSAEFPKEGPSILRIQQVVRGDSAAYFCASSPGQPYEQYFGPGTRLTVT.

The rearrangement uses TRBV5-1 and TRBJ2-7, with TRBD2 matching 13 bases. The junction had 10 bases not matched to a gene; V was cut back by 4 bases and J by 6 bases. Germline V lookup: CDR1 SGHRS, CDR2 YFSETQ. This CDR3 region has 16 residues. This CDR3 is CASSQRAGLAGSEQYF. CDR3 nucleotides: TGCGCCAGCAGCCAAAGGGCGGGACTAGCGGGATCCGAGCAGTACTTC.

The chain combines TRBV6-1 with TRBJ1-4; D unclear. CDR1 MNHNS and CDR2 SASEGT come from the germline V gene. The CDR3 extends over 15 amino acids. Trimming removed 0 bases at V and 0 bases at J, with 5 bases between. CDR3 DNA sequence: TGTGCCAGCAGTGAAGCCCCCTCAACTAATGAAAAACTGTTTTTT. Translation gives CASSEAPSTNEKLFF.

The rearrangement joins TRBV27 to TRBJ2-1; a possible D gene is TRBD2 (6 bases). The CDR3 is 16 amino acids. Germline CDR1 reads MNHEY; CDR2 reads SMNVEV (reference sequence). With 8 bases removed from V and 2 bases from J, the gap between germline ends came to 19 bases. The DNA of the CDR3 is TGTGCCAGCGGCGCATCCCGGGCGGGGACCTACAATGAGCAGTTCTTC. It translates to CASGASRAGTYNEQFF.

CDR3 sequence reads: CASSLGAWHEQFF. In DNA, the CDR3 is TGTGCCAGCAGCTTGGGGGCATGGCATGAGCAGTTCTTC. The J gene is TRBJ2-1, the V gene TRBV5-6; D is unresolved. The germline V and J ends were trimmed by 0 bases and 8 bases, with 9 bases remaining between them. The germline V gene has CDR1 SGHDT and CDR2 YYEEEE. The CDR3 spans 13 residues. Variable domain in full (rest from reference TRBV5-6 and TRBJ2-1): DAGVTQSPTHLIKTRGQQVTLRCSPKSGHDTVSWYQQALGQGPQFIFQYYEEEERQRGNFPDRFSGHQFPNYSSELNVNALLLGDSALYLCASSLGAWHEQFFGPGTRLTVL.

The gene calls are TRBV6-6 and TRBJ2-3; weak D call: TRBD2 (6 bases). This CDR3 has 16 residues. The germline gives CDR1 MNHNY, CDR2 SVGAGI (reference sequence). Trimming removed 6 bases from V and 2 bases from J, with 18 bases in between. CDR3 nucleotide sequence: TGTGCCAGCAGCCGTGGACTAACAAAGGTCACAGATACGCAGTATTTT. Encoded protein: CASSRGLTKVTDTQYF.

The chain links TRBV7-2 to TRBJ2-3; TRBD2 agrees at 9 bases. In germline, CDR1 is SGHTA, CDR2 FQGNSA. This CDR3 contains 16 residues. V gave up 4 bases and J gave up 1 base; unmatched junction bases: 6. For the CDR3, the DNA is TGTGCCAGCAGCTCGTCTAGCGGGAAGCGCACAGATACGCAGTATTTT. Translated, it gives CASSSSSGKRTDTQYF.

This chain uses TRBV4-1 with TRBJ2-5; a weak D match, TRBD1 (5 bases). V gave up 0 bases and J gave up 0 bases, with 8 bases separating them. This CDR3 is built from 15 residues. Germline values: CDR1 MGHRA, CDR2 YSYEKL. In DNA form, the CDR3 reads TGCGCCAGCAGCCAAGAGGGGCAGGACCAAGAGACCCAGTACTTC. It yields the protein CASSQEGQDQETQYF.

V gene TRBV28 combines with J gene TRBJ1-6; D is possibly TRBD1 (6 bases). CDR3 length: 15 residues. Germline V lookup: CDR1 MDHEN, CDR2 SYDVKM. Trimming shortened V by 5 bases and J by 7 bases, and 15 bases separated the two germline ends. The chain's CDR3 is CASSPSGHLNSPLHF. The CDR3 DNA reads TGTGCCAGCAGTCCGTCGGGACACCTAAATTCACCCCTCCACTTT.

This rearrangement joins TRBV19 to TRBJ1-5; 7 nucleotides agree with TRBD1. From germline, CDR1 is LNHDA and CDR2 SQIVND (reference sequence). The J segment lost 1 base and the V segment lost 5 bases, leaving 5 bases of the junction unmatched. CDR3 length equals 15 residues. DNA of the CDR3: TGTGCCAGTAGTGCGCCGGGACAGAGCAATCAGCCCCAGCATTTT. The encoded protein is CASSAPGQSNQPQHF.

This clone was recorded a few times. The chain has TRBV30 and TRBJ1-1, with a tentative D call TRBD1 (6 bases). The length of the CDR3 is 14 residues. V was cut by 3 bases and J by 5 bases, with 16 bases left in between. Germline CDR1 reads GTSNPN; CDR2 reads SVGIG (reference sequence). The CDR3 here is CAWRPWGRGTEAFF. The CDR3 DNA sequence: TGTGCCTGGAGACCCTGGGGGCGCGGAACTGAAGCTTTCTTT.

Remarks on this clone: Germline is not matched at one junction end, which may reflect a read error. The chain employs TRBV27 and TRBJ1-1; D is perhaps TRBD1 (6 bases). This CDR3 has 13 residues. CDR1 is MNHEY, CDR2 SMNVEV, per germline (reference sequence). CDR3 bases: TGTGCCAGCAGTTTCCGGGGGGCGGCAGTTTCTTGGTTT. It specifies CASSFRGAAVSWF.

The chain couples TRBV6-2 or TRBV6-3 to TRBJ1-2; a weak D match, TRBD1 (6 bases). V shed 0 bases and J shed 5 bases, with 13 bases lying between them. The CDR3 covers 15 residues. In germline, CDR1 is MNHEY, CDR2 SVGEGT. The CDR3 bases are TGTGCCAGCAGTTACTCGCCAGGGGCCTTATATGGCTACACCTTC. This translates into CASSYSPGALYGYTF.